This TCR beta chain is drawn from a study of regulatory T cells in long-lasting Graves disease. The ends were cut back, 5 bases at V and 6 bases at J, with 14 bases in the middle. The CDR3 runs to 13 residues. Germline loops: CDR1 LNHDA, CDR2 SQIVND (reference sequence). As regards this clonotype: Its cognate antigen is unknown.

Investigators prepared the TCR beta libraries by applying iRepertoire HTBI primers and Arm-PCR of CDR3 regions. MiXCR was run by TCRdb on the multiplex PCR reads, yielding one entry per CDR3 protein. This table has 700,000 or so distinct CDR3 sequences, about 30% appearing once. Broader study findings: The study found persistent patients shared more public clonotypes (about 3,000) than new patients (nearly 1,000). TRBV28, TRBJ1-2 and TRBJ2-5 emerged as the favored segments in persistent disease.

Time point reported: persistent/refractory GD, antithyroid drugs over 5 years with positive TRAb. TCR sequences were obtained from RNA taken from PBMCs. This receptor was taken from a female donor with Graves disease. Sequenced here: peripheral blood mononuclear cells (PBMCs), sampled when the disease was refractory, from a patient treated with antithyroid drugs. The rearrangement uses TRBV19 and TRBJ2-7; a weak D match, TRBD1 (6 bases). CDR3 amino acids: CASSGRSTGEQYF. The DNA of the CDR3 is TGTGCCAGTAGTGGCCGATCGACAGGCGAGCAGTACTTC.